A single sample gave rise to the 6 T cell receptor beta chains below, sequenced in a study of T cells in Graves' hyperthyroidism and ophthalmopathy. It was RNA transcripts that yielded the amplified TCR beta CDR3 regions. The TCR CDR3 first-round RT-PCR relied on the HTBI primer set. TCRdb reprocessed the multiplex PCR reads via MiXCR and lists one record per CDR3 protein. The sample records about 660,000 distinct CDR3 sequences, 45% being singletons. The sample was peripheral blood or thyroid tissue (not recorded which). The origin of the receptors is an adult man with Graves' disease, either hyperthyroidism or ophthalmopathy (not recorded which).

The rearrangement uses TRBV12-3 or TRBV12-4 and TRBJ2-7; 7 bases match TRBD1. Trimming removed 3 bases from V and 2 bases from J; junction bases left unmatched: 10. The CDR3 has 16 amino acids. CDR3 in amino acids: CASSLLMGQRPYEQYF. The CDR3 region has the DNA TGTGCCAGCAGTTTGTTAATGGGACAGCGACCCTACGAGCAGTACTTC.

The chain uses TRBV20-1 and TRBJ1-5, with D unclear. This CDR3 has 13 amino acids. Germline-derived CDR1 and CDR2 are DFQATT and SNEGSKA (reference sequence). The V end was cut by 1 base, the J end by 10 bases, with 14 bases between. CDR3 in DNA: TGCAGTGCTAGAGCGTCCGGTGGAGGTCCCCAGCATTTT. This translates into CSARASGGGPQHF.

In the case of this clonotype: One junction end does not reproduce the germline sequence, and a read error may be involved. The V call is TRBV7-9, the J call TRBJ1-1, with D perhaps matching TRBD1 (6 bases). The CDR3 runs 14 residues. CDR1 and CDR2 (germline): SEHNR, FQNEAQ (reference sequence). The CDR3 nucleotides are TGTGCCACCAGCTTTCACAGGGCGAACACTGAAGCTTTCTTT. As protein: CATSFHRANTEAFF.

With respect to this clonotype: A much larger clone differs by one base, so this may be a read error. V is TRBV10-3 and J is TRBJ1-1, with D tentatively TRBD1 (6 bases). The V gene's germline CDR1 is ENHRY and CDR2 SYGVKD. The CDR3 spans 13 residues. CDR3 nucleotides: TGTGTCATCGGCGGGGGGCAACGCACTGAAGCTTTCTTT. Translated, it gives CVIGGGQRTEAFF.

This clonotype has only a few counts. The chain employs TRBV19 and TRBJ2-7; D call uncertain. Trimming removed 2 bases at V and 3 bases at J, with 11 bases between. This CDR3 comprises 14 residues. Germline V gene sequence: CDR1 LNHDA, CDR2 SQIVND (reference sequence). The CDR3 loop is CASSIKTLHYEQYF. In nucleotides, the CDR3 is TGTGCCAGTAGTATAAAGACCCTGCACTACGAGCAGTACTTC. The whole variable domain, remainder taken from reference TRBV19 and TRBJ2-7, is DGGITQSPKYLFRKEGQNVTLSCEQNLNHDAMYWYRQDPGQGLRLIYYSQIVNDFQKGDIAEGYSVSREKKESFPLTVTSAQKNPTAFYLCASSIKTLHYEQYFGPGTRLTVT.

This chain links TRBV10-3 with TRBJ1-6, with D perhaps TRBD1 (5 bases). Germline values: CDR1 ENHRY, CDR2 SYGVKD. The CDR3 is made up of 13 amino acids. V shed 7 bases and J shed 5 bases, with 9 bases lying between them. This CDR3 is CAIKPGDNSPLHF. The DNA for the CDR3 is TGTGCCATCAAACCGGGGGATAATTCACCCCTCCACTTT.